The next 20 T cell receptor beta chains were all read from a single sample in a study of T cell repertoires in cytomegalovirus infection. MiXCR, run by TCRdb on the reads, gives a single entry per CDR3 protein. The sample lists fewer than 550,000 distinct CDR3 sequences, roughly 30% seen once, with approximately 13% in the top ten. The specimen was PBMCs. These receptors originate from a human donor in good health (CMV status not recorded). Some clones in this sample may be carry-over from other donors' samples.

This clonotype turned up a few times. The rearrangement joins TRBV12-3 or TRBV12-4 to TRBJ2-1; no definite D call. This CDR3 is 13 amino acids long. V lost 6 bases to trimming and J lost 5 bases, with 11 bases between them. In DNA, the CDR3 is TGTGCCAGCAGCTTACCAAGCGACAATGAGCAGTTCTTC. It specifies CASSLPSDNEQFF.

This clonotype came up a few times. The J gene is TRBJ2-1, the V gene TRBV4-3; D is possibly TRBD2 (6 bases). Trimming shortened V by 1 base and J by 7 bases, and 8 bases separated the two germline ends. Germline CDR1 and CDR2: LGHNA and YSLEER. The CDR3 runs to 13 residues. The CDR3 protein is CASSQGLGNEQFF. The DNA for the CDR3 is TGCGCCAGCAGCCAAGGACTAGGGAATGAGCAGTTCTTC.

This clonotype has at least ten counts. This chain links TRBV7-6 with TRBJ1-1, with TRBD1 matching over 7 bases. With V trimmed by 0 bases and J by 0 bases, 10 bases remained unmatched. Germline loops: CDR1 SGHVS, CDR2 FNYEAQ. The CDR3 is made up of 18 amino acids. This chain's CDR3 is CASSLAETGWSMNTEAFF. In DNA, the CDR3 is TGTGCCAGCAGCTTAGCAGAGACAGGGTGGTCCATGAACACTGAAGCTTTCTTT. The full variable domain, its missing parts supplied by reference TRBV7-6 and TRBJ1-1, is GAGVSQSPRYKVTKRGQDVALRCDPISGHVSLYWYRQALGQGPEFLTYFNYEAQQDKSGLPNDRFSAERPEGSISTLTIQRTEQRDSAMYRCASSLAETGWSMNTEAFFGQGTRLTVV.

The J gene is TRBJ2-7, the V gene TRBV6-5, with D tentatively TRBD1 or TRBD2 (5 bases each). V was cut by 6 bases and J by 6 bases, with 27 bases left in between. The CDR3 is 17 residues long. CDR1 and CDR2 from the germline V gene are MNHEY and SVGAGI. This chain's CDR3 is CASSTPRSGRDGFEQYF. DNA of the CDR3: TGTGCCAGCAGCACCCCCCGGTCGGGCCGGGACGGATTCGAGCAGTACTTC.

V and J are TRBV20-1 and TRBJ1-4; no reliable D call. This CDR3 region has 17 residues. V shed 3 bases and J shed 0 bases, with 17 bases lying between them. From germline, CDR1 is DFQATT and CDR2 SNEGSKA (reference sequence). This CDR3 is CSASVLIRSATNEKLFF. CDR3 nucleotide sequence: TGCAGTGCTAGCGTCTTAATCCGGAGTGCAACTAATGAAAAACTGTTTTTT.

The gene calls are TRBV5-6 and TRBJ2-2; possibly TRBD1 for D (5 bases). Germline lookup yields CDR1 SGHDT and CDR2 YYEEEE. This CDR3 spans 14 amino acids. The V and J ends lost 4 bases and 6 bases respectively, with 13 bases between them. CDR3 sequence (DNA): TGTGCCAGCAGCCCGGAACCAGGGCCCGGGGAGCTGTTTTTT. Translating gives CASSPEPGPGELFF. Combining the CDR3 with reference TRBV5-6 and TRBJ2-2 gives the whole variable domain DAGVTQSPTHLIKTRGQQVTLRCSPKSGHDTVSWYQQALGQGPQFIFQYYEEEERQRGNFPDRFSGHQFPNYSSELNVNALLLGDSALYLCASSPEPGPGELFFGEGSRLTVL.

This clonotype appeared a few times. CDR3 region: CASSQEKVTVTSTDTQYF. The DNA of the CDR3 is TGTGCCAGCAGCCAAGAAAAGGTGACAGTGACTAGCACAGATACGCAGTATTTT. V gene TRBV4-2 combines with J gene TRBJ2-3; D may be TRBD1 (5 bases). The V end was cut by 0 bases, the J end by 0 bases, with 16 bases between. This CDR3 comprises 18 residues. Germline V gene data show CDR1 as LGHNA and CDR2 as YNFKEQ.

This clonotype has more than one count but fewer than ten. The chain links TRBV6-5 to TRBJ1-2; D is ambiguous. The CDR3 runs 15 residues. V was trimmed by 6 bases and J by 8 bases, leaving 22 bases between them. CDR1 MNHEY and CDR2 SVGAGI come from the germline V gene. CDR3 amino acids: CASSNMAGPTGGYTF. In DNA, the CDR3 is TGTGCCAGCAGCAATATGGCGGGCCCAACTGGGGGCTACACCTTC.

As for this clonotype: The germline gene is not matched at one end of the junction; a read error may be the cause. The V gene is TRBV19, the J gene TRBJ2-1, with 13 bases identical to TRBD2. Germline-derived CDR1 and CDR2 are LNHDA and SQIVND (reference sequence). The length of the CDR3 is 16 residues. The DNA of the CDR3 is TGTGCCAGTAGTTGGACTAGCGGGAGCTCCTACACTGAGCAGTTCTTC. It specifies CASSWTSGSSYTEQFF.

This clonotype was found a few times. The rearrangement joins TRBV20-1 to TRBJ1-2; maybe TRBD1 (5 bases). Looked up from germline, CDR1 is DFQATT and CDR2 is SNEGSKA (reference sequence). Trimming pared 2 bases from V and 4 bases from J, leaving 20 bases between. The length of the CDR3 is 16 residues. In nucleotides, the CDR3 is TGCAGTGCTAGACGTATGGGGCCAGACACTTTCTATGGCTACACCTTC. It yields the protein CSARRMGPDTFYGYTF.

As to this clonotype: The junction does not match germline at one end; this may be a read error. V gene TRBV7-8 combines with J gene TRBJ1-4; no clear D gene. Germline-derived CDR1 and CDR2 are SGHVS and FQNEAQ. The CDR3 extends over 15 amino acids. The CDR3 reads CVSSSLVTDSEKLFF. The CDR3, as DNA: TGTGTCAGCAGCTCCCTCGTGACCGATAGCGAAAAACTGTTTTTT.

This rearrangement joins TRBV5-4 to TRBJ2-2; no firm D call. The length of the CDR3 is 14 residues. CDR1 is SGHNT and CDR2 is YYREEE in the germline V gene (reference sequence). V lost 5 bases to trimming and J lost 0 bases, with 8 bases between them. CDR3 nucleotide sequence: TGTGCCAGCAGTCGACATACGAACACCGGGGAGCTGTTTTTT. Translated: CASSRHTNTGELFF.

This clonotype appeared a few times. This chain's CDR3 is CASSYSFSGANVLTF. The DNA for the CDR3 is TGTGCCAGCAGTTACTCCTTCTCTGGGGCCAACGTCCTGACTTTC. The V and J genes are TRBV6-6 and TRBJ2-6; D not resolved. The germline V gene has CDR1 MNHNY and CDR2 SVGAGI (reference sequence). The length of the CDR3 is 15 residues. The ends were cut back, 0 bases at V and 0 bases at J, with 3 bases in the middle.

This clonotype has only a few counts. The J gene is TRBJ2-1, the V gene TRBV2; a weak D match, TRBD1 (5 bases). Per the germline V gene, CDR1 is SNHLY and CDR2 is FYNNEI. V was shortened by 7 bases and J by 7 bases, with 26 bases between the two germline ends. The length of the CDR3 is 17 residues. CDR3 loop: CASNPDSALGSGNEQFF. In DNA form, the CDR3 reads TGTGCCAGCAATCCCGACAGCGCTCTTGGTTCGGGTAATGAGCAGTTCTTC.

With regard to this clonotype: An end of the junction differs from the germline gene, which may be a read error. DNA of the CDR3: TGTGCCAGCAGTAACATTCTTACAGACCACGAGCAGTCCTTC. It codes for CASSNILTDHEQSF. The rearrangement uses TRBV28 and TRBJ2-7; D not certain. The germline V gene has CDR1 MDHEN and CDR2 SYDVKM. This CDR3 is 14 amino acids long.

This clonotype was recorded a few times. The chain employs TRBV10-3 and TRBJ1-1, with D possibly being TRBD1 (5 bases). Trimming stripped 10 bases from V and 0 bases from J, with 12 bases between. CDR3 length: 13 residues. Germline CDR1 ENHRY, CDR2 SYGVKD. The CDR3 nucleotides read TGTGCCACCGGGGACGGGATGAACACTGAAGCTTTCTTT. It specifies CATGDGMNTEAFF.

This clonotype was detected many times. The rearrangement joins TRBV28 to TRBJ2-7; D not certain. The CDR3 is 12 residues long. Germline CDR1 is MDHEN and CDR2 is SYDVKM. V gave up 6 bases and J gave up 7 bases, with 13 bases separating them. The CDR3 DNA is TGTGCCAGCAGCTTGGGCCCCAGGGAGCAGTACTTC. It codes for CASSLGPREQYF.

This chain connects TRBV12-3 or TRBV12-4 to TRBJ1-2; TRBD1 might be the D (5 bases). This CDR3 comprises 14 residues. V was trimmed by 6 bases and J by 7 bases, leaving 18 bases between them. As DNA, the CDR3 is TGTGCCAGCAGGCCCGGGACCCACCGCGCTGGCTACACCTTC. It is translated as CASRPGTHRAGYTF.

This clonotype was detected a few times. The V call is TRBV7-9, the J call TRBJ2-2, with 7 bases matching TRBD1. Germline CDR1 is SEHNR and CDR2 is FQNEAQ (reference sequence). V gave up 4 bases and J gave up 4 bases; unmatched junction bases: 12. This CDR3 contains 17 residues. The DNA of the CDR3 is TGTGCCAGCAGCTCAAAGGGGGCCCTGGGGAGCACCGGGGAGCTGTTTTTT. Its protein is CASSSKGALGSTGELFF.

This clonotype has just a few counts. The V gene is TRBV19, the J gene TRBJ2-3, with a possible D match to TRBD2 (6 bases). The CDR3 is 14 residues long. CDR1 and CDR2 from the germline V gene are LNHDA and SQIVND (reference sequence). V was pared by 7 bases and J by 2 bases, with 13 bases between. The chain's CDR3 is CASTVAGYTDTQYF. CDR3 sequence (DNA): TGTGCCAGTACCGTTGCGGGGTACACAGATACGCAGTATTTT.